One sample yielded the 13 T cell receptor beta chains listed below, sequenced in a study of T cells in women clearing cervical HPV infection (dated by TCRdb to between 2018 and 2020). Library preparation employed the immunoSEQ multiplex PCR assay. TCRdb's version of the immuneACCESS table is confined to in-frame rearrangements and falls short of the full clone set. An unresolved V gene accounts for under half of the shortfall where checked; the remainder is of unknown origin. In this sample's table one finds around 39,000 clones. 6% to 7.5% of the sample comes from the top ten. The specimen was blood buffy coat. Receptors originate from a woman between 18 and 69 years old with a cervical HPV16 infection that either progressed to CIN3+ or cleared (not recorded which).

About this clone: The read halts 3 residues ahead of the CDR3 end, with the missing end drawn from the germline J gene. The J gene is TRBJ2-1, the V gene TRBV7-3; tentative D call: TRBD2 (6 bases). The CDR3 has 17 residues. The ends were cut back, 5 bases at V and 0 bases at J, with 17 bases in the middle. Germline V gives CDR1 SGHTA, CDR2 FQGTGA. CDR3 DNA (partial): TGTGCCAGCAGCCCGGGGGACGGTTACTCCTCCTACAATGAG. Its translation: CASSPGDGYSSYNE. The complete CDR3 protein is CASSPGDGYSSYNEQFF.

CDR3 sequence: CASSIGRWTAQETQYF. The CDR3 DNA, read in part, is TGTGCCAGTAGTATAGGACGCTGGACAGCACAAGAGACC. This chain joins TRBV19 and TRBJ2-5, with D possibly being TRBD1 (6 bases). The sequenced fragment ends 3 residues before the CDR3 boundary, so the rest is inferred from the germline J gene. The CDR3 extends over 16 amino acids. From germline, CDR1 is LNHDA and CDR2 SQIVND (reference sequence). V was cut by 1 base and J by 2 bases, with 14 bases left in between.

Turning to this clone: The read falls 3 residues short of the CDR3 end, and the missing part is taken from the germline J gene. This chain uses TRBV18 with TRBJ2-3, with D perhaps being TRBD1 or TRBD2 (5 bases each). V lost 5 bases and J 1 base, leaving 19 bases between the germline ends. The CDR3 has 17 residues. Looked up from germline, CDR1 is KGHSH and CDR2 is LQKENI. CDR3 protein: CASSTTTARGGTDTQYF. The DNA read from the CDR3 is TGTGCCAGCTCAACCACGACGGCCAGAGGGGGCACAGATACG.

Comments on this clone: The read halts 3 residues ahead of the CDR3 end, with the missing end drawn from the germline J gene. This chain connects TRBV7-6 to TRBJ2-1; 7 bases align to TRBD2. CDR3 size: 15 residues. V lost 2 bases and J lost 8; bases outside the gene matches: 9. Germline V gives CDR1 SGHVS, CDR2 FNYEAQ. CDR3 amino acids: CASSLRLALLDEQFF. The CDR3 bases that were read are TGTGCCAGCAGCTTACGACTAGCCCTCTTGGATGAG.

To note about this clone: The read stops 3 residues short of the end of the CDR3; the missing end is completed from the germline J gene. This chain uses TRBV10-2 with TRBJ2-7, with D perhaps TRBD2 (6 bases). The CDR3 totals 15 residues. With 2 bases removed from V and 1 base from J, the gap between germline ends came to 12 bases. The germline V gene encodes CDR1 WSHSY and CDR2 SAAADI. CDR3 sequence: CASSEKRTISYEQYF. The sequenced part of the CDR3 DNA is TGCGCCAGCAGTGAGAAGCGGACTATATCCTACGAG.

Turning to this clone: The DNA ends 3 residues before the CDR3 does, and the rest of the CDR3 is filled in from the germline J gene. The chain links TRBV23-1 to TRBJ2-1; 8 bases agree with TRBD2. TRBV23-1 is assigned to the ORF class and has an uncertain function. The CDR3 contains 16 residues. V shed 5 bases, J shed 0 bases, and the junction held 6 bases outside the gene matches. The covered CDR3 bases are TGCGCCAGCAGTTGCGGGGGGCCGGGCTCCTACAATGAG. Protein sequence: CASSCGGPGSYNE. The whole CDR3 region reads CASSCGGPGSYNEQFF.

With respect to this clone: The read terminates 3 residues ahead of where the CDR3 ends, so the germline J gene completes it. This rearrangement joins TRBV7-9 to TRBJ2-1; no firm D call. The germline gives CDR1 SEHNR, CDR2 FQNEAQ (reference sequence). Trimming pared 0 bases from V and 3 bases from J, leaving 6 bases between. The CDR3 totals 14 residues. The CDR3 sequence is CASSLASGYNEQFF. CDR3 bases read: TGTGCCAGCAGCTTAGCGTCCGGCTACAATGAG.

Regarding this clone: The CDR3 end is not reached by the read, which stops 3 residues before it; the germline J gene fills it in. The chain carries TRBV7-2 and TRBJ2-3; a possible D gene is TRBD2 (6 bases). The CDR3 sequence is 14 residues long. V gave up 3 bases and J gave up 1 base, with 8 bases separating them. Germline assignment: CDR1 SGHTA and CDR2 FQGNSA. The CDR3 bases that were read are TGTGCCAGCAGCTTGTGGGGGGGCACAGATACG. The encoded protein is CASSLWGGTDT. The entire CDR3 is CASSLWGGTDTQYF.

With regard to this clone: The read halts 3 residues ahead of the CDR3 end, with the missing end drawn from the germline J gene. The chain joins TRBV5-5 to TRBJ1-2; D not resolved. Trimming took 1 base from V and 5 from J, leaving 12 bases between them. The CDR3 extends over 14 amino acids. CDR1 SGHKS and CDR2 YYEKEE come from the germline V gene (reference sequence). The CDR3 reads CASSLLGGEYGYTF. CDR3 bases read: TGTGCCAGCAGCTTGTTGGGCGGGGAGTATGGC.

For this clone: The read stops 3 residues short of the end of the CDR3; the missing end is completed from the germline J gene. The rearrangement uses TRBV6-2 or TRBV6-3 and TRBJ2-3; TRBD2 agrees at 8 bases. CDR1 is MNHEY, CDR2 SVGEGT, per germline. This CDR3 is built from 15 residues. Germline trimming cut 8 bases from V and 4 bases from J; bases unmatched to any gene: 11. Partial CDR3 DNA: TGTGCCAGCGCGGGAGGACTATTTTTGGCAGATACG. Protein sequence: CASAGGLFLADT. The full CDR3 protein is CASAGGLFLADTQYF.

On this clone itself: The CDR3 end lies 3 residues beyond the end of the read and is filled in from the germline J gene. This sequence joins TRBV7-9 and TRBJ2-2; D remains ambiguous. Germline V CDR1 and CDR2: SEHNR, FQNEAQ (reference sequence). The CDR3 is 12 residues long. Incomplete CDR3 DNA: TGTGCCAGCAGCTTAACTAATGAAAAG. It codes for CASSLTNEK. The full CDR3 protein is CASSLTNEKLFF.

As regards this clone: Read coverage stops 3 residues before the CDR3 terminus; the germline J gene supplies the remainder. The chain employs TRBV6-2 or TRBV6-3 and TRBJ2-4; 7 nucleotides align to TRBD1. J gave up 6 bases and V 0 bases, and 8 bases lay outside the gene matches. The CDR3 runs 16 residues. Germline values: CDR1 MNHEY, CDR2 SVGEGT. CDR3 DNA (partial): TGTGCCAGCAGTTACTCGAAGGAGGCAGGGGGAAACATT. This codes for CASSYSKEAGGNI. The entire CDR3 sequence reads CASSYSKEAGGNIQYF.

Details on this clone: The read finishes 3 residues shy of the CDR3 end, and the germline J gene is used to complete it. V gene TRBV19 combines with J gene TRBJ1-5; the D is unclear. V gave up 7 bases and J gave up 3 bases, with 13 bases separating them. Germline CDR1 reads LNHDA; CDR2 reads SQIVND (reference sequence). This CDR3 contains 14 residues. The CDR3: CASTLLESNQPQHF. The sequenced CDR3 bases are TGTGCCAGTACCCTACTTGAATCCAATCAGCCC.